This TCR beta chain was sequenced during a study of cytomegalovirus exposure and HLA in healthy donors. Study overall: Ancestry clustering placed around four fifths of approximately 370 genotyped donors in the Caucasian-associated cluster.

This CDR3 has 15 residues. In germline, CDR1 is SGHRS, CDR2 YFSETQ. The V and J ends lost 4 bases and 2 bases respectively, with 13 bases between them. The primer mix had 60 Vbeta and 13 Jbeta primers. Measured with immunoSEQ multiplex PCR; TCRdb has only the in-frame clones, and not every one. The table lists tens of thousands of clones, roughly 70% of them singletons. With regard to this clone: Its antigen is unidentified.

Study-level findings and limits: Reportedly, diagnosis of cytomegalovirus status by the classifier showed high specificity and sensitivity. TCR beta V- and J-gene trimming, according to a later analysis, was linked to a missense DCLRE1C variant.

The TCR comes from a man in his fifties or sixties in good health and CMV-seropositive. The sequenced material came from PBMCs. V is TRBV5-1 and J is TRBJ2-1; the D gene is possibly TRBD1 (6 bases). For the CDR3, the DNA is TGCGCCAGCAGCCTCGTACAGGGAGCCTACAATGAGCAGTTCTTC. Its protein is CASSLVQGAYNEQFF.